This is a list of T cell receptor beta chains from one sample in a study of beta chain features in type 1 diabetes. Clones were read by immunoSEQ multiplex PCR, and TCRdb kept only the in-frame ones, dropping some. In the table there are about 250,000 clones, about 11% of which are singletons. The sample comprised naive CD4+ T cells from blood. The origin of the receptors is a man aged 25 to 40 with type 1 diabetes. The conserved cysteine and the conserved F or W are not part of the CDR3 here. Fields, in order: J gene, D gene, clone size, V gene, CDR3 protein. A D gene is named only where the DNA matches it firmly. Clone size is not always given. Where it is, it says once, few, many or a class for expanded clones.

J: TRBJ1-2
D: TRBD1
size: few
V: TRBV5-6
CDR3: ASSNRDRDMIGYT

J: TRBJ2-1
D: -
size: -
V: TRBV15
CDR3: ATSSPGTTLNEQF

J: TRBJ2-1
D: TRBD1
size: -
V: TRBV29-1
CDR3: SVQDRDEQF

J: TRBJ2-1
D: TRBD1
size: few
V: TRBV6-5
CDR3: ASTEGTGLYNEQF

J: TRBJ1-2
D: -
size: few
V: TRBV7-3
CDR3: ASSSPNLAGYT

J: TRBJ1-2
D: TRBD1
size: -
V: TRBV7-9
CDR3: ASSPGDSSYGYT

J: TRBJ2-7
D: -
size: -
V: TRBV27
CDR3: ASSLGRTEPLYEQY

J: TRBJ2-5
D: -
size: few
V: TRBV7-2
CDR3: ASSRSPGTLVETQY

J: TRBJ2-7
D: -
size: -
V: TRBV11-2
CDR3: ASSLGASSSYEQY

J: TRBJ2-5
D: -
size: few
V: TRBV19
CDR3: ASSRGQTQY

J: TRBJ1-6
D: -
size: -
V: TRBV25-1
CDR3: ASSDSSRSSYNSPLH

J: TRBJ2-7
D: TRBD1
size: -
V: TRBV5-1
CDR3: ASSYGQGYEQY

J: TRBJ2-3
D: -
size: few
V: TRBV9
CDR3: ASSVYSSGVTDTQY

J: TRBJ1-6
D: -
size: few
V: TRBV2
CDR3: ASSELRQNSPLH

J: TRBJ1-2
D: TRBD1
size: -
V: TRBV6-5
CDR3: ASSYLNAGTGSGYT

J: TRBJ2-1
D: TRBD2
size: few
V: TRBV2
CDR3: ASIRGQRGTDEQF

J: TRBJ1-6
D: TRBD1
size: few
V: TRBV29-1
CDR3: SVAEGARSSPLH

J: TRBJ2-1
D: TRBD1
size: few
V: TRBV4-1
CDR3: ASSHGTGGDRDNEQF

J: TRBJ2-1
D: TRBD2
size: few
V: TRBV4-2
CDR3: ASSQGPGTRKVGEQF

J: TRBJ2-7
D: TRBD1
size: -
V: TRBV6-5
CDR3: ASSYGGTGSYEQY

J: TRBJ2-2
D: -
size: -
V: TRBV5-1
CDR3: ASSPMTGNTGELF

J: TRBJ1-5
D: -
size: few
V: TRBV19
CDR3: ASDARGFDQPQH

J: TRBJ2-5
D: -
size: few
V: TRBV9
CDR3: ASSVEAGTQY

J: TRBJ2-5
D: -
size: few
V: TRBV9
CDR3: ASSIAGTQQETQY

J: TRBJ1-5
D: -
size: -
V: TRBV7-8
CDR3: ASSPRDSNQPQH

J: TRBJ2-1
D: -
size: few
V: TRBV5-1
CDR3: ASSPGSGYNEQF

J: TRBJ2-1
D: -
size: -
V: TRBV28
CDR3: ASRPGNSYNEQF

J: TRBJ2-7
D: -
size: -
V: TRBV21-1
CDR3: ASSTWGPYPTEQY

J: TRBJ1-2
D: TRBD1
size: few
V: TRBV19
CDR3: ASSIDSRDRVSYGYT

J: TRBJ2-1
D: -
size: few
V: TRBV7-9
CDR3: ASSPWAGSYNEQF

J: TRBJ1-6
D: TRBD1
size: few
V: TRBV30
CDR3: AWSVQGSSYNSPLH

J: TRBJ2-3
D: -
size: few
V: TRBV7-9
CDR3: ASSLLPAGWY

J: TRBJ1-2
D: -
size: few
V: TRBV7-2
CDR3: ASSLDQGSNYGYT

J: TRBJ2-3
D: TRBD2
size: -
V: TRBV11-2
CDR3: ASSPAAGGLDTQY

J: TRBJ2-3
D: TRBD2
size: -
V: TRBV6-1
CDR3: ASSDRGADTQY

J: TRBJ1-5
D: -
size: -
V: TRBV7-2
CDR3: ASSPGGSTNQPQH

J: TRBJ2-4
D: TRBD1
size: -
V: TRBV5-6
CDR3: ASSYGTEHIQY

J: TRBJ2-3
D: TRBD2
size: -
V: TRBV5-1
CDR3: ASSLGLAGRSTDTQY

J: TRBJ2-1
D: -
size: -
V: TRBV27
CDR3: ASRVGTRSYNEQF